The clone carrying this TCR beta chain was counted between two and nine times. This sample was included in a study of patients and donors after allogeneic stem cell transplantation. Germline V lookup: CDR1 KGHSH, CDR2 LQKENI. V shed 0 bases, J shed 10 bases, and the junction held 4 bases outside the gene matches. There are 14 residues in the CDR3. TCRdb reprocessed the RT-PCR reads via MiXCR and lists one record per CDR3 protein. The sample has 200,000 to 250,000 distinct CDR3 sequences, approximately 14% seen once. The sample taken for sequencing was blood, either unsorted or a sorted T cell fraction (not recorded which). V is TRBV18 and J is TRBJ2-3; 10 bases are shared with TRBD2. This receptor was identified in a human donor who was either an allogeneic HSCT recipient or a stem cell or donor lymphocyte infusion donor (not recorded which). It is not recorded whose cells these are; they may come from a transplant donor. The CDR3 coding sequence is TGTGCCAGCTCACCACCGGCTAGCGGGGGATCGCAGTATTTT. Translating it yields CASSPPASGGSQYF.